The clone carrying this T cell receptor beta chain turned up a few times. No antigen is known for it. The data belong to a study of STAT5B mutations in CD4+ large granular lymphocyte leukemia. Overall study: Among healthy donors, a particular HLA allele went with more CDR3 'QG' motifs.

General study points: No patients shared main leukemic clonotypes, though approximately 26% appeared at low frequency elsewhere. Patient CD4-sorted repertoires looked more clonal than healthy CD4+ repertoires, even without putative leukemic clones.

The CDR3 extends over 13 amino acids. The germline V gene has CDR1 MNHNY and CDR2 SVGAGI (reference sequence). With 0 bases removed from V and 7 bases from J, the gap between germline ends came to 7 bases. Using immunoSEQ multiplex PCR, the repertoire was profiled, and TCRdb retains in-frame clones only, with some absent. The repertoire has just under 35,000 clones, about 70% of them found once; the top ten carry around 1.7%. The chain links TRBV6-6 to TRBJ1-5; D is unclear. The sequence was collected from a human donor in good health. Sequencing was done on a sample of CD4+ T cells from blood buffy coats. In DNA form, the CDR3 reads TGTGCCAGCAGTTACTCGGTGCGACAGCCCCAGCATTTT. Its protein product is CASSYSVRQPQHF.